This is a list of T cell receptor beta chains from one sample in a study of PD-1 blockade in mismatch repair-deficient tumors. Assay used: immunoSEQ multiplex PCR; TCRdb lists only in-frame clones, some missing. The sample includes 56,000 or so clones, roughly 80% of them seen just once. The source was peripheral blood, collected 4 weeks after starting pembrolizumab. The source is an adult with mismatch repair-deficient cancer. Each CDR3 is given with its conserved first and last residue. Fields, in order: V gene, clone size, J gene, D gene, CDR3 DNA, CDR3 protein. A D gene is named only where the DNA matches it firmly. For some rows the clone size is stated as once, few or many, or as a class when expanded; others skip it.

TRBV6-1	few	TRBJ2-3	TRBD1	TGTGCCAGCAGGCGAGACAGGGTTTGGCCAGATACGCAGTATTTT	CASRRDRVWPDTQYF
TRBV6-5	-	TRBJ1-3	-	TGTGCCAGCTCCCTTCGGGCCGGCGACACCATATATTTT	CASSLRAGDTIYF
TRBV5-4	-	TRBJ1-1	-	TGTGCCAGCAGCTTGGGGGCCAGGGGCTTGGCTGAAGCTTTCTTT	CASSLGARGLAEAFF
TRBV27	-	TRBJ1-4	TRBD1	TGTGCCAGCAGTAAGACAGGGGGATTCGAAAAACTGTTTTTT	CASSKTGGFEKLFF
TRBV7-2	few	TRBJ2-1	-	TGTGCCAGCAGCTTAATTCTGGGGGCCGACAATGAGCAGTTCTTC	CASSLILGADNEQFF
TRBV9	once	TRBJ2-7	TRBD1	TGTGCCAGCAGCGGCCGGGACAGGGTTATCTACGAGCAGTACTTC	CASSGRDRVIYEQYF
TRBV19	-	TRBJ1-1	TRBD1	TGTGCCAGTAGTCTCGCCGGGACAGGGAGCACTGAAGCTTTCTTT	CASSLAGTGSTEAFF
TRBV10-2	-	TRBJ1-1	-	TGCGCCAGCAGCGGAGGGGGAATGGTCACTGAAGCTTTCTTT	CASSGGGMVTEAFF
TRBV30	-	TRBJ2-4	TRBD2	TGTGCCGGCGGGGGGGGTTCGGACTTC	CAGGGGSDF
TRBV9	-	TRBJ2-3	-	TGTGCCAGCAGCGTAGCAAGTGCCCCGGGGACAGATACGCAGTATTTT	CASSVASAPGTDTQYF
TRBV18	-	TRBJ2-6	-	TGTGCCAGCTCACCAACGCTGGGGGCTGGGGCCAACGTCCTGACTTTC	CASSPTLGAGANVLTF
TRBV7-6	once	TRBJ1-1	TRBD1	TGTGCCAGCAGCACGGGACAGGGGCTGAACACTGAAGCTTTCTTT	CASSTGQGLNTEAFF
TRBV5-1	-	TRBJ2-1	-	TGCGCCAGCAGACTTGGAGGATACAATGAGCAGTTCTTC	CASRLGGYNEQFF
TRBV15	once	TRBJ2-2	-	TGTGCCACCAGCACCCTTCTGCGGGGAAACACCGGGGAGCTGTTTTTT	CATSTLLRGNTGELFF
TRBV7-8	-	TRBJ2-5	TRBD2	TGTGCCAGCACAACTAGCGGGAGAAGGGGGGAGACCCAGTACTTC	CASTTSGRRGETQYF
TRBV25-1	-	TRBJ2-2	-	TGTGCCAGCAGGGGGGGAGAGAACGGGGAGCTGTTTTTT	CASRGGENGELFF
TRBV2	medium-sized	TRBJ2-1	TRBD2	TGTGCCAGGGCACCGGGACTAGCGGGAGGTTATTCCTACAATGAGCAGTTCTTC	CARAPGLAGGYSYNEQFF
TRBV7-7	-	TRBJ2-3	-	TGTGCTAGCAGTCCAGGGGGGGTGACGTCAGATACGCAGTATTTT	CASSPGGVTSDTQYF
TRBV30	few	TRBJ1-2	-	TGTGCCTGGACCGAACAGGGCGTCGGTGGTAGCTACACCTTC	CAWTEQGVGGSYTF
TRBV9	few	TRBJ2-1	-	TGTGCCAGCAGCGTAGGCGGAAGTACCTACAATGAGCAGTTCTTC	CASSVGGSTYNEQFF
TRBV11-2	once	TRBJ2-7	-	TGTGCCAGCAGACCCGGGGCATCCTACGAGCAGTACTTC	CASRPGASYEQYF
TRBV11-2	-	TRBJ1-1	-	TGTGCCAGCAGCTCGAGCATGAACACTGAAGCTTTCTTT	CASSSSMNTEAFF
TRBV6-1	-	TRBJ2-7	TRBD2	TGTGCCAGCAAGGCACTAGCGGCGAGCTCCTACGAGCAGTACTTC	CASKALAASSYEQYF
TRBV7-6	-	TRBJ2-1	TRBD1	TGTGCCAGCAGTCCAGGGGGGACAGGGGTTGGCAATGAGCAGTTCTTC	CASSPGGTGVGNEQFF
TRBV28	-	TRBJ2-3	-	TGTGCCAGCGGGGGGACTGCCACAGATACGCAGTATTTT	CASGGTATDTQYF
TRBV7-9	few	TRBJ1-1	-	TGTGCCAGCAGCTACCTTCTGGGCAGAGGGTCGCCCATGAACACTGAAGCTTTCTTT	CASSYLLGRGSPMNTEAFF
TRBV19	-	TRBJ2-1	TRBD1	TGTGCCAGCTCCCCTACAGGGGGGACGGGTGAGCAGTTCTTC	CASSPTGGTGEQFF
TRBV5-6	-	TRBJ2-7	TRBD2	TGTGCCAGCAGCTACCTAGCGGGAGGAAGCGACGAGCAGTACTTC	CASSYLAGGSDEQYF
TRBV6-5	-	TRBJ2-3	-	TGTGCCAGCACCGCGTCTGATACGCAGTATTTT	CASTASDTQYF
TRBV25-1	-	TRBJ2-7	TRBD2	TGTGCCACCTGGACTAGTTCACAGGCCTACGAGCAGTACTTC	CATWTSSQAYEQYF
TRBV5-1	-	TRBJ2-7	-	TGCGCCAGCAGCTTGTTACAGTTCAACTCCTACGAGCAGTACTTC	CASSLLQFNSYEQYF
TRBV11-2	-	TRBJ2-5	TRBD2	TGTGCCACCCAGCCGGGACTAGCGGGAGCTCCGTACCAAGAGACCCAGTACTTC	CATQPGLAGAPYQETQYF
TRBV11-3	-	TRBJ1-5	-	TGTGCCAGCAGCTTAGGAGGGATTGGAGATCAGCCCCAGCATTTT	CASSLGGIGDQPQHF
TRBV4-2	-	TRBJ2-7	TRBD1	TGTGCCAGCAGCCAAGGGGGACAGGGGGCGGGTGAGCAGTACTTC	CASSQGGQGAGEQYF
TRBV7-3	few	TRBJ2-7	TRBD2	TGTGCCAGCAGCTACACTAGCGGGCCGTCCGAGCAGTACTTC	CASSYTSGPSEQYF
TRBV14	-	TRBJ2-1	-	TGTGCCAGCAGCCAACGCAGTTACAATGAGCAGTTCTTC	CASSQRSYNEQFF
TRBV6-1	-	TRBJ2-7	TRBD1	TGTGCCAGCAGTGAAAGCTCCGGACAGGGGGCAAACGAGCAGTACTTC	CASSESSGQGANEQYF
TRBV6-1	once	TRBJ1-4	-	TGTGCCAGCAGTGAACGATTACTGACGCGGGATGAAAAACTGTTTTTT	CASSERLLTRDEKLFF
TRBV19	-	TRBJ2-3	TRBD2	TGTGCCAGTAGTATAGTGGCTAGCGGGATAAGAACAGATACGCAGTATTTT	CASSIVASGIRTDTQYF
TRBV25-1	-	TRBJ2-1	-	TGTGCCAGCAGTGAATCGGGAGTCTACAATGAGCAGTTCTTC	CASSESGVYNEQFF
TRBV19	-	TRBJ2-2	TRBD2	TGTGCCAGTCGGGCCCTAGCGGGAGGTTTAAGCGGGGAGCTGTTTTTT	CASRALAGGLSGELFF
TRBV7-2	few	TRBJ1-2	-	TGTGCCAGCAGCTTGCTGGGGGGGCAAGCCTTC	CASSLLGGQAF
TRBV29-1	-	TRBJ2-7	TRBD1	TGCAGCGCTCGGACAGGAAACCGGAATTGGGAGCAGTACTTC	CSARTGNRNWEQYF
TRBV18	once	TRBJ2-5	-	TGTGCCAGCTCACCATCGGGCTCACAAGAGACCCAGTACTTC	CASSPSGSQETQYF
TRBV9	-	TRBJ2-7	TRBD1	TGTGCCAGCAGCGTCGGGGACAGCGGCTACGAGCAGTACTTC	CASSVGDSGYEQYF
TRBV7-2	once	TRBJ2-6	TRBD1	TGTGCCAGCAGCTTAGAGGACAGGGGGCCTCCTGGGGCCAACGTCCTGACTTTC	CASSLEDRGPPGANVLTF
TRBV6-5	-	TRBJ2-3	-	TGTGCCAGCAGTTACGGAAGGACAAGCACAGATACGCAGTATTTT	CASSYGRTSTDTQYF
TRBV7-6	few	TRBJ1-2	-	TGTGCCAGCAGCTTAGACCGACGTGGCTACACCTTC	CASSLDRRGYTF